Listed below are T cell receptor beta chains from one sample, sequenced in a study of blood T cells in healthy people across ages. One entry per CDR3 protein results from TCRdb running MiXCR on the 5' RACE reads. This sample has approximately 800,000 distinct CDR3 sequences, with around 36% found just once. Material for sequencing was blood. These receptors were taken from a man between 18 and 29 years old in good health. CDR3s include the opening cysteine and the closing phenylalanine or tryptophan. The order of the fields is CDR3 length, D gene, J gene, clone size, V gene, CDR3 DNA, CDR3 protein. A D gene is named only where the DNA matches it firmly. Clone size, where shown, is once, few, many, or a class for clones that have expanded.

15,TRBD2,TRBJ2-1,.,TRBV10-3,TGTGCTACACTTAGGAGCGGGAGAGGGAACAATGAGCAGTTCTTC,CATLRSGRGNNEQFF
15,.,TRBJ1-1,.,TRBV7-9,TGTGCCAGCAGCTTAGAGGGAGGCATGAACACTGAAGCTTTCTTT,CASSLEGGMNTEAFF
15,TRBD2,TRBJ2-3,once,TRBV9,TGTGCCAGCAGCGTAGGGGGACTAGGTCGGGATACGCAGTATTTT,CASSVGGLGRDTQYF
15,.,TRBJ1-5,.,TRBV5-1,TGCGCCAGCAGCCCCGAGGGGACCTTTGGTCAGCCCCAGCATTTT,CASSPEGTFGQPQHF
18,TRBD1,TRBJ1-1,.,TRBV20-1,TGCAGTGCTCAAGGGGGGACAGGGGGCTACGGTGGTATCACTGAAGCTTTCTTT,CSAQGGTGGYGGITEAFF
15,TRBD2,TRBJ2-1,.,TRBV7-6,TGTGCCAGCAGGCTAGCGGGGGGGTACCAAGAGACCCAGTTCTTC,CASRLAGGYQETQFF
13,.,TRBJ2-1,.,TRBV12-5,TGTGCCGTGCGGGCGAATGGTATGAATGAGCAGTTCTTC,CAVRANGMNEQFF
14,.,TRBJ2-1,.,TRBV6-1,TGTGCCAGCAGCTTTGCCTGGCCGGGGGCTGAGCAGTTCTTC,CASSFAWPGAEQFF
15,.,TRBJ2-2,.,TRBV5-1,TGCGCCAGCAGCTTGGACATGCCACTTTTCGGGGAGCTGTTTTTT,CASSLDMPLFGELFF
13,.,TRBJ2-5,.,TRBV10-3,TGTGCCATCAGGCCCGGGAGCCAAGAGACCCAGTACTTC,CAIRPGSQETQYF
17,TRBD2,TRBJ2-5,.,TRBV4-2,TGTGCCAGCAGCCAAGAAGCGACTAGCGGGGGGACAGAGACCCAGTACTTC,CASSQEATSGGTETQYF
17,.,TRBJ1-1,.,TRBV7-3,TGTGCCAGCAGCTTAACGCCCAGCCCGGGGAAGAACACTGAAGCTTTCTTT,CASSLTPSPGKNTEAFF
15,.,TRBJ1-5,.,TRBV7-2,TGTGCCAGCAGCTCAGGGAGTTGGAGTAATCAGCCCCAGCATTTT,CASSSGSWSNQPQHF